One and the same sample provided the 32 T cell receptor beta chains below, sequenced in a study of CD4 T cells in relation to SARS-CoV-2 and coronaviruses. No antigen has been identified for these receptors. CD4+ T cells from unexposed donors were obtained before the COVID-19 pandemic (2011-2018). Isolation of CD4+ T cells took place after less than 13 days in culture. The assay was immunoSEQ multiplex PCR, and TCRdb's table has in-frame clones only and misses some. In the table there are approximately 20,000 clones, around 81% of which are singletons. Material for sequencing was CD4+ T cells from PBMCs, cultured in vitro. The receptors here all came from a human donor in good health.

This clone has only one observation. The final CDR3 position lacks the conserved phenylalanine or tryptophan, pointing to a likely read error. V is TRBV7-2 and J is TRBJ1-2; TRBD1 might be the D (5 bases). This CDR3 region has 15 residues. The V gene's germline CDR1 is SGHTA and CDR2 FQGNSA. Deletions cut 0 bases from V and 4 bases from J, with 12 bases between. Written as DNA, the CDR3 is TGTGCCAGCAGCTTAGCGCTGCCAGGGAGCTATGGCTACACCCTC. It is translated as CASSLALPGSYGYTL.

The chain couples TRBV19 to TRBJ2-1; D might be TRBD1 (8 bases). The V and J ends lost 5 bases and 7 bases respectively, with 15 bases between them. Germline V CDR1 and CDR2: LNHDA, SQIVND (reference sequence). There are 14 residues in the CDR3. The CDR3 reads CASSEQGGGNEQFF. The CDR3 region has the DNA TGTGCCAGTAGTGAACAGGGGGGGGGAAATGAGCAGTTCTTC. The complete variable domain, with remaining parts taken from reference TRBV19 and TRBJ2-1, reads DGGITQSPKYLFRKEGQNVTLSCEQNLNHDAMYWYRQDPGQGLRLIYYSQIVNDFQKGDIAEGYSVSREKKESFPLTVTSAQKNPTAFYLCASSEQGGGNEQFFGPGTRLTVL.

The chain links TRBV27 to TRBJ1-3; a weak D match, TRBD1 (5 bases). V was shortened by 5 bases and J by 0 bases, with 17 bases between the two germline ends. The CDR3 consists of 17 residues. The germline V gene has CDR1 MNHEY and CDR2 SMNVEV (reference sequence). The CDR3 bases are TGTGCCAGCAGTCCTCTCCCCACAGGACCCTCTGGAAACACCATATATTTT. This sequence encodes CASSPLPTGPSGNTIYF.

The chain recombines TRBV7-8 with TRBJ2-7, with D perhaps TRBD2 (5 bases). The germline gives CDR1 SGHVS, CDR2 FQNEAQ. The CDR3 totals 16 residues. Trimming took 6 bases from V and 3 from J, leaving 21 bases between them. Here the CDR3 reads CASRYGGWGDDYEQYF. The CDR3 nucleotides read TGTGCCAGCAGGTATGGTGGCTGGGGAGATGACTACGAGCAGTACTTC.

This chain connects TRBV29-1 to TRBJ2-3, with a tentative D call TRBD2 (6 bases). The V gene lost 3 bases and the J gene lost 3 bases, with 13 bases spanning the gap. Germline V lookup: CDR1 SQVTM, CDR2 ANQGSEA. The CDR3 spans 14 residues. The CDR3 nucleotides read TGCAGCGTTGATGCTTACGGGGGTACAGATACGCAGTATTTT. Translation gives CSVDAYGGTDTQYF.

The chain links TRBV6-5 to TRBJ2-1, with TRBD1 matching over 7 bases. Unmatched junction bases numbered 3, after V lost 5 bases and J lost 5 bases. The CDR3 spans 13 residues. Germline CDR1 and CDR2: MNHEY and SVGAGI. Here the CDR3 reads CASSRTGDNEQFF. In DNA form, the CDR3 reads TGTGCCAGCAGTCGCACAGGGGACAATGAGCAGTTCTTC.

This clone was recorded a few times. The gene calls are TRBV4-1 and TRBJ1-5; maybe TRBD1 (6 bases). The germline V gene has CDR1 MGHRA and CDR2 YSYEKL. Trimming cost V 4 bases and J 0 bases, with 16 bases left between them. The CDR3 runs 17 residues. CDR3 sequence: CASSRAGHLYSNQPQHF. CDR3 bases: TGCGCCAGCAGCCGAGCGGGACATCTTTATAGCAATCAGCCCCAGCATTTT.

About this clone itself: An end of the junction differs from the germline gene, which may be a read error. The chain employs TRBV13 and TRBJ2-2; D possibly corresponds to TRBD2 (6 bases). CDR1 is PRHDT, CDR2 FYEKMQ, per germline (reference sequence). This CDR3 contains 15 residues. As DNA, the CDR3 is TGTGCCAGCAGCCTAGGGACTCCCAACACCGGGGAGCTGTTTTTT. Its protein product is CASSLGTPNTGELFF.

The V and J genes are TRBV2 and TRBJ2-7; D might be TRBD1 (6 bases). This CDR3 contains 14 residues. Trimming cost V 6 bases and J 0 bases, with 12 bases left between them. Per germline, CDR1 SNHLY and CDR2 FYNNEI. CDR3 sequence reads: CASRKGQISYEQYF. The CDR3 nucleotides read TGTGCCAGCAGAAAAGGACAGATCTCCTACGAGCAGTACTTC.

The genes are TRBV14 and TRBJ1-1; TRBD1 aligns across 11 bases. CDR1 is SGHDN, CDR2 FVKESK, per germline. The CDR3 runs 16 residues. The junction had 5 bases not matched to a gene; V was cut back by 4 bases and J by 1 base. The CDR3 bases are TGTGCCAGCAGCCGGGACAGGGGGGGCTGGAACACTGAAGCTTTCTTT. As protein: CASSRDRGGWNTEAFF.

The J gene is TRBJ1-5, the V gene TRBV24-1; D is undetermined. Trimming took off 5 bases at V and 2 bases at J, with 6 bases between the two ends. Per germline, CDR1 KGHDR and CDR2 SFDVKD. The CDR3 runs 13 residues. CDR3 nucleotide sequence: TGTGCCACCAGTGCAAGCGGCAATCAGCCCCAGCATTTT. This encodes CATSASGNQPQHF.

J is TRBJ1-2 and V is TRBV29-1, with 7 positions matching TRBD1. Germline CDR1 and CDR2: SQVTM and ANQGSEA. J was trimmed by 2 bases and V by 6 bases; bases with no gene match: 3. CDR3 length equals 12 residues. The CDR3 DNA reads as TGCAGCGTCGCGACAGGGAACTATGGCTACACCTTC. This translates into CSVATGNYGYTF. Drawing the rest from reference TRBV29-1 and TRBJ1-2, the complete variable domain is SAVISQKPSRDICQRGTSLTIQCQVDSQVTMMFWYRQQPGQSLTLIATANQGSEATYESGFVIDKFPISRPNLTFSTLTVSNMSPEDSSIYLCSVATGNYGYTFGSGTRLTVV.

V gene TRBV5-1 combines with J gene TRBJ2-7; TRBD1 aligns across 8 bases. Losses at the gene ends were 0 bases for V and 3 bases for J; bases not matched to a gene: 5. Germline V CDR1 and CDR2: SGHRS, YFSETQ. The CDR3 runs to 15 residues. The chain's CDR3 is CASSLGDRNFYEQYF. For the CDR3, the DNA is TGCGCCAGCAGCTTGGGGGACAGGAATTTCTACGAGCAGTACTTC.

The rearrangement joins TRBV29-1 to TRBJ2-1; D uncertain. The CDR3 length is 13 residues. From germline, CDR1 is SQVTM and CDR2 ANQGSEA. V lost 1 base and J 4 bases, leaving 8 bases between the germline ends. In DNA, the CDR3 is TGCAGCGTTGAAGTAAACAGTTACAATGAGCAGTTCTTC. Amino acids: CSVEVNSYNEQFF.

The V gene is TRBV19, the J gene TRBJ2-4, with TRBD1 as a possible D gene (5 bases). The length of the CDR3 is 16 residues. V lost 5 bases to trimming and J lost 4 bases, with 18 bases between them. Germline CDR1 and CDR2: LNHDA and SQIVND (reference sequence). CDR3 DNA: TGTGCCAGTAGTTCCGGACACTCCACAACAAAAAACATTCAGTACTTC. It is translated as CASSSGHSTTKNIQYF.

The chain is built from TRBV4-1 and TRBJ2-5; 8 positions agree with TRBD2. The CDR3 covers 16 residues. Germline assignment: CDR1 MGHRA and CDR2 YSYEKL. Trimming took 0 bases from V and 0 from J; bases not matched to a gene: 3. The DNA for the CDR3 is TGCGCCAGCAGCCAAGAACTAGCGGACTACCAAGAGACCCAGTACTTC. It is translated as CASSQELADYQETQYF.

This sequence joins TRBV7-9 and TRBJ2-5; perhaps TRBD1 as D (6 bases). V was pared by 2 bases and J by 2 bases, with 12 bases between. The germline gives CDR1 SEHNR, CDR2 FQNEAQ (reference sequence). This CDR3 is 15 amino acids long. The CDR3 DNA reads as TGTGCCAGCAGCTTAAGCAGGGGCAGGCAAGAGACCCAGTACTTC. It is translated as CASSLSRGRQETQYF.

The CDR3 loop reads CASSRSEGKETQYF. DNA for the CDR3: TGTGCCAGCAGCCGCTCTGAGGGGAAAGAGACCCAGTACTTC. The V call is TRBV7-9, the J call TRBJ2-5; D is tentatively TRBD1 or TRBD2 (5 bases each). V was shortened by 5 bases and J by 3 bases, with 13 bases between the two germline ends. Germline V lookup: CDR1 SEHNR, CDR2 FQNEAQ (reference sequence). This CDR3 has 14 amino acids.

The chain recombines TRBV11-3 with TRBJ2-5; TRBD1 aligns across 9 bases. V was pared by 0 bases and J by 2 bases, with 10 bases of the junction left unmatched. Germline V lookup: CDR1 SGHNT, CDR2 YENEEA. The CDR3 runs to 18 residues. The CDR3: CASSLDPRQGEKQETQYF. The CDR3 DNA sequence: TGTGCCAGCAGCTTAGATCCCCGACAGGGGGAAAAACAAGAGACCCAGTACTTC.

Written as DNA, the CDR3 is TGCAGTGCTAGTGCATACAATGAGCAGTTCTTC. It specifies CSASAYNEQFF. The chain is built from TRBV20-1 and TRBJ2-1; D call uncertain. This CDR3 is built from 11 residues. Germline assignment: CDR1 DFQATT and CDR2 SNEGSKA (reference sequence). The V and J ends lost 3 bases and 4 bases respectively, with 4 bases between them.

The gene calls are TRBV7-2 and TRBJ1-6; D not certain. Germline assignment: CDR1 SGHTA and CDR2 FQGNSA. V was trimmed by 3 bases and J by 5 bases, leaving 8 bases between them. The CDR3 has 14 amino acids. The CDR3 protein is CASSFPGDNSPLHF. CDR3 DNA: TGTGCCAGCAGCTTTCCCGGAGATAATTCACCCCTCCACTTT.

This sequence joins TRBV7-2 and TRBJ2-1; either TRBD1 or TRBD2 may supply D (5 bases each). Germline V gives CDR1 SGHTA, CDR2 FQGNSA. The V and J ends lost 1 base and 5 bases respectively, with 15 bases between them. The CDR3 has 16 residues. CDR3 nucleotide sequence: TGTGCCAGCAGCTTAGAGGGGAGCGGTAACCACAATGAGCAGTTCTTC. This encodes CASSLEGSGNHNEQFF.

The chain has TRBV5-8 and TRBJ1-3, with a weak D call TRBD1 (5 bases). Germline V gene sequence: CDR1 SGHTS, CDR2 YDEGEE. This CDR3 has 17 residues. V lost 4 bases and J 1 base, leaving 18 bases between the germline ends. CDR3 DNA sequence: TGTGCCAGCAGCCCTAATTGGGGGACCCCTTCTGGAAACACCATATATTTT. It translates to CASSPNWGTPSGNTIYF.

This clone showed up just a few times. V is TRBV11-2 and J is TRBJ1-1; the D is unclear. The CDR3 extends over 10 amino acids. Per germline, CDR1 SGHAT and CDR2 FQNNGV. Deletions cut 5 bases from V and 8 bases from J, with 6 bases between. DNA of the CDR3: TGTGCCAGCAGCACAACGGAAGCTTTCTTT. Protein product: CASSTTEAFF.

This chain's CDR3 is CASTLAGGYNEQFF. CDR3 bases: TGTGCCAGCACACTAGCGGGGGGTTACAATGAGCAGTTCTTC. The chain employs TRBV9 and TRBJ2-1; 12 nucleotides agree with TRBD2. The CDR3 runs to 14 residues. Trimming removed 6 bases from V and 4 bases from J; junction bases left unmatched: 2. CDR1 SGDLS and CDR2 YYNGEE come from the germline V gene.

This rearrangement joins TRBV29-1 to TRBJ1-2, with D possibly TRBD1 on 5 matching bases. There are 14 residues in the CDR3. Germline CDR1 SQVTM, CDR2 ANQGSEA. V was clipped by 4 bases and J by 8 bases, with 20 bases between them. CDR3 nucleotide sequence: TGCAGCGTTGGCACCCATACCGACTCAGGGGGCTACACCTTC. The encoded protein is CSVGTHTDSGGYTF.

This chain connects TRBV11-2 to TRBJ2-7; TRBD1 matches at 7 bases. With V trimmed by 3 bases and J by 2 bases, 16 bases remained unmatched. The CDR3 extends over 18 amino acids. Germline CDR1 and CDR2: SGHAT and FQNNGV. The CDR3 DNA reads as TGTGCCAGCAGCTTCAACCCTATGACAGGGAGTAGAACCTACGAGCAGTACTTC. Translating it yields CASSFNPMTGSRTYEQYF.

The chain uses TRBV11-2 and TRBJ2-7, with a possible D match to TRBD2 (5 bases). Trimming stripped 4 bases from V and 1 base from J, with 11 bases between. CDR1 is SGHAT, CDR2 FQNNGV, per germline. CDR3 length equals 14 residues. The chain's CDR3 is CASSSPGGSYEQYF. Written as DNA, the CDR3 is TGTGCCAGCAGCTCCCCCGGCGGGTCCTACGAGCAGTACTTC. The complete variable domain, with remaining parts taken from reference TRBV11-2 and TRBJ2-7, reads EAGVAQSPRYKIIEKRQSVAFWCNPISGHATLYWYQQILGQGPKLLIQFQNNGVVDDSQLPKDRFSAERLKGVDSTLKIQPAKLEDSAVYLCASSSPGGSYEQYFGPGTRLTVT.

J is TRBJ1-6 and V is TRBV4-3; no firm D call. V lost 4 bases and J 10 bases, leaving 11 bases between the germline ends. In germline, CDR1 is LGHNA, CDR2 YSLEER. This CDR3 is 13 amino acids long. The CDR3 loop reads CASSPEGGSPLHF. In DNA form, the CDR3 reads TGCGCCAGCAGCCCTGAGGGAGGCTCACCCCTCCACTTT.

J is TRBJ2-5 and V is TRBV29-1; TRBD2 matches 8 bases. Per germline, CDR1 SQVTM and CDR2 ANQGSEA. The CDR3 has 13 amino acids. V trimming: 4 bases; J trimming: 5 bases; junction bases outside the gene matches: 6. The CDR3 reads CSVAGTRGETQYF. For the CDR3, the DNA is TGCAGCGTTGCCGGGACTAGGGGCGAGACCCAGTACTTC.

The chain employs TRBV27 and TRBJ2-5; weak D call: TRBD2 (5 bases). Germline CDR1 is MNHEY and CDR2 is SMNVEV (reference sequence). CDR3 length: 15 residues. Trimming stripped 4 bases from V and 5 bases from J, with 17 bases between. CDR3 loop: CASSSTHGNWETQYF. The CDR3 DNA reads as TGTGCCAGCAGTTCAACGCACGGGAATTGGGAGACCCAGTACTTC.

The chain uses TRBV7-9 and TRBJ2-1; 7 positions agree with TRBD1. The CDR3 sequence is 15 residues long. Trimming removed 2 bases from V and 5 bases from J; junction bases left unmatched: 6. The germline CDR1 and CDR2 sequences are SEHNR and FQNEAQ (reference sequence). CDR3 in DNA: TGTGCCAGCAGCTTAAGTGAGACAGGGAACAATGAGCAGTTCTTC. As protein: CASSLSETGNNEQFF.